This T cell receptor (beta chain) was sequenced in a study of blood T cell repertoires in COVID-19 (dated by TCRdb to 2020 to 2021). Background on the whole study: Samples from collaborators originated in the United States, Italy and Spain and spanned both the acute and convalescent phases of COVID-19. The sample metadata nearly always contained a de-identified subject ID, COVID-19 status, age in years and sex. The repertoires were released in a freely available public database intended as a resource for research on the immune response to SARS-CoV-2. Deeply sampled blood TCRbeta repertoires from subjects exposed to, actively infected with, or recovered from COVID-19 were included in the dataset. The prospective study material was composed of cDNA or gDNA derived from T cells, B-cell-depleted T cells, or PBMCs. The samples were drawn from the first 160 participants of the ongoing ImmuneRACE study and from 950 to 1,500 subjects provided by 6 global collaborators. Where HLA class I and class II types were available, the types were taken from metadata supplied by the sample provider, not from assay-based typing. What the research found in general, with its limitations: How much clinical and demographic metadata was included differed by source and by participant, and the metadata was provided uncurated.

TCRbeta CDR3 regions were amplified from genomic DNA by means of the immunoSEQ Assay, a bias-controlled multiplex PCR. In the authors' own workflow: Within the assay, amplification of reference gene primers was used to estimate how many nucleated cells each sample contained. Sequence reads were collapsed and filtered to measure the absolute abundance of every unique TCRbeta CDR3 rearrangement. For each sample, productive Simpson clonality was calculated as the square root of Simpson's diversity index over productive rearrangements. TCRdb obtained this table from immuneACCESS and retained in-frame rearrangements with V and J assigned. These tables miss some clones; where compared with another copy, unresolved V genes account for less than half of the shortfall, and the remainder is unexplained. V, J and clone size reflect that table, while D and trimming were determined from the DNA. For this sample there are around 77,000 clones; roughly 82% appear just once. The ten most abundant clones make up around 27% of the sample.

In its sample, this clone was seen once. The specificity of this receptor is unknown. Base quality data are lacking; no much larger clone is found one base away. Each collaborating institution followed its own protocols to collect whole blood in K2EDTA tubes. For TCRbeta analysis, collaborators shipped samples in one of three forms: frozen whole blood, isolated PBMCs, or DNA extracted from either of those sample types. From its cysteine to its phenylalanine, the CDR3 spans 19 amino acids. Kept here is only the CDR3 DNA, which spans 57 bases and is read in frame from base 1. V loses 0 bases, J loses 0 bases, and the germline ends lie 20 bases apart. The germline V gene specifies SGHRS as CDR1 and YFSETQ as CDR2.

The material sequenced was peripheral blood. This receptor was taken from a woman aged 80 or older with active or convalescent COVID-19. The sequence is built from TRBV5-1 and TRBJ2-3; a tentative D match to TRBD1 spans 6 bases. Here is the DNA: TGCGCCAGCAGCTTGGAGGGATGGACAGTTCTTACTAGCACAGATACGCAGTATTTT. This yields the protein CASSLEGWTVLTSTDTQYF.